These 10 T cell receptor beta chains came from one sample sequenced in a study of blood T cell repertoires in COVID-19. Sequenced by immunoSEQ multiplex PCR; TCRdb stores in-frame clones only, minus some. The repertoire holds approximately 320,000 clones, with approximately 85% as singletons. The sequenced material came from peripheral blood. The receptors come from a human donor in a cohort sampled during active COVID-19.

This chain links TRBV9 with TRBJ2-1, with no clear D. Germline V CDR1 and CDR2: SGDLS, YYNGEE. Trimming took off 3 bases at V and 4 bases at J, with 17 bases between the two ends. CDR3 length equals 16 residues. CDR3 sequence reads: CASSERIGSSYNEQFF. CDR3 DNA sequence: TGTGCCAGCAGCGAGAGGATTGGGTCTTCGTACAATGAGCAGTTCTTC.

The gene calls are TRBV12-3 or TRBV12-4 and TRBJ2-7; TRBD2 matches 8 bases. This CDR3 contains 13 residues. J lost 4 bases, V lost 4 bases, and 3 bases had no gene match. The CDR3 DNA sequence: TGTGCCAGCAGTTGGACTAGCTCGTACGAGCAGTACTTC. It specifies CASSWTSSYEQYF.

The V gene is TRBV28, the J gene TRBJ2-3; 11 nucleotides match TRBD2. Per the germline V gene, CDR1 is MDHEN and CDR2 is SYDVKM. V lost 8 bases and J lost 7; bases outside the gene matches: 5. The CDR3 contains 13 residues. The DNA for the CDR3 is TGTGCCAGCCATAGCGGGGGGGAATATACGCAGTATTTT. Translated: CASHSGGEYTQYF.

This clone was counted at least ten times. The V call is TRBV30, the J call TRBJ2-1; TRBD2 matches 9 bases. In germline, CDR1 is GTSNPN, CDR2 SVGIG (reference sequence). This CDR3 is 16 amino acids long. V shed 0 bases and J 2 bases; nucleotides not matched to a gene: 5. CDR3 nucleotide sequence: TGTGCCTGGAGTGTAGGAAGGACTAGCGCCTACAATGAGCAGTTCTTC. Its translation is CAWSVGRTSAYNEQFF.

This chain connects TRBV19 to TRBJ1-5; D uncertain. The V gene's germline CDR1 is LNHDA and CDR2 SQIVND (reference sequence). The CDR3 spans 15 residues. V lost 1 base, J lost 2 bases, and 9 bases lay in between. CDR3 protein: CASSIAVGGNQPQHF. The CDR3 DNA reads as TGTGCCAGTAGTATAGCGGTGGGAGGCAATCAGCCCCAGCATTTT. Drawing the rest from reference TRBV19 and TRBJ1-5, the complete variable domain is DGGITQSPKYLFRKEGQNVTLSCEQNLNHDAMYWYRQDPGQGLRLIYYSQIVNDFQKGDIAEGYSVSREKKESFPLTVTSAQKNPTAFYLCASSIAVGGNQPQHFGDGTRLSIL.

The V and J genes are TRBV3-1 (or the pseudogene TRBV3-2) and TRBJ2-2, with D tentatively TRBD1 (5 bases). This CDR3 is built from 13 residues. The germline V gene has CDR1 LGHDT and CDR2 YNNKEL (reference sequence). V lost 6 bases and J 1 base, leaving 6 bases between the germline ends. This chain's CDR3 is CASRDRNTGELFF. The CDR3 region has the DNA TGTGCCAGCAGAGACAGGAACACCGGGGAGCTGTTTTTT.

This clone showed up just once. This chain connects TRBV19 to TRBJ1-2, with unresolved D. Trimming removed 5 bases from V and 4 bases from J, with 20 bases in between. The germline V gene has CDR1 LNHDA and CDR2 SQIVND (reference sequence). The CDR3 length is 16 residues. The CDR3 region is CASSPRSSYLGYGYTF. CDR3 sequence (DNA): TGTGCCAGTAGTCCGCGAAGCTCCTATCTAGGCTATGGCTACACCTTC.

This chain joins TRBV7-9 and TRBJ2-3; 10 bases fit TRBD1. The CDR3 extends over 14 amino acids. From germline, CDR1 is SEHNR and CDR2 FQNEAQ (reference sequence). V was clipped by 5 bases and J by 5 bases; unmatched bases: 4. DNA of the CDR3: TGTGCCAGCAGCCCTGACAGGGGGCGAGATACGCAGTATTTT. Its translation: CASSPDRGRDTQYF.

This clone was detected only a few times. This chain connects TRBV5-6 to TRBJ2-3; 11 bases align to TRBD2. Trimming took 3 bases from V and 5 from J; bases not matched to a gene: 8. The CDR3 is 16 amino acids. The germline V gene encodes CDR1 SGHDT and CDR2 YYEEEE. Here the CDR3 DNA reads TGTGCCAGCAGCTCTAGGGGACTAGCGGTGCGAGATACGCAGTATTTT. It encodes CASSSRGLAVRDTQYF.

Concerning this clone: Germline is not matched at one junction end, which may reflect a read error. The CDR3 here is CASSFAGGGLFF. CDR3 DNA: TGTGCCAGCAGCTTCGCCGGGGGGGGGCTGTTTTTT. The chain uses TRBV11-1 and TRBJ2-2; 8 positions agree with TRBD2. Germline values: CDR1 SGHAT, CDR2 FQDESV (reference sequence). The CDR3 length is 12 residues.